The present entry profiles one T cell receptor beta chain with its context. Its antigen is not identified. Trimming cost V 6 bases and J 1 base, with 9 bases left between them. The V gene's germline CDR1 is MNHNY and CDR2 SVGAGI (reference sequence). This CDR3 is built from 13 residues. This specimen belongs to a study of cytomegalovirus exposure and HLA in healthy donors. Primers: 60 Vbeta forward and 13 Jbeta reverse. Data came from immunoSEQ multiplex PCR; TCRdb stores just in-frame clones and leaves some out. The sample records approximately 140,000 clones, about 73% being singletons. Study findings and constraints: Later work associated 16,951 TCR beta sequences with HLA alleles at 0.05 false discovery rate.

This rearrangement joins TRBV6-6 to TRBJ1-1; no clear D gene. The receptor comes from a human donor in good health. The specimen sequenced was PBMCs. CDR3 loop: CASSWQKNTEAFF. CDR3 in DNA: TGTGCCAGCAGCTGGCAGAAGAACACTGAAGCTTTCTTT.